Presented here are 26 T cell receptor beta chains from one specimen sequenced in a study of T cell responses to AZD1222 COVID-19 vaccine. Clones were sequenced by immunoSEQ multiplex PCR, and TCRdb holds only the in-frame ones, with some missing. Of 130,000 to 150,000 clones in the sample, approximately 89% were seen once. Specimen: peripheral blood, collected on day 0 of AZD1222 vaccination. Receptors originate from an adult in good health.

This rearrangement joins TRBV7-3 to TRBJ2-3; no firm D call. Germline loops: CDR1 SGHTA, CDR2 FQGTGA. V lost 4 bases, J lost 0 bases, and 11 bases lay in between. The CDR3 is 15 amino acids. This CDR3 is CASSSRLTSTDTQYF. The CDR3 region has the DNA TGTGCCAGCAGCTCCCGACTGACTAGCACAGATACGCAGTATTTT.

The chain has TRBV18 and TRBJ1-2, with TRBD1 matching 7 bases. The trim removed 1 base at V and 7 bases at J, leaving 15 bases unmatched. Germline V gives CDR1 KGHSH, CDR2 LQKENI. CDR3 length: 17 amino acids. DNA of the CDR3: TGTGCCAGCTCACCACTAAAGCCCGGGACAGCTCAGTCTGGCTACACCTTC. Translation gives CASSPLKPGTAQSGYTF.

V usage is TRBV4-2 and J usage is TRBJ2-5; a weak D match, TRBD2 (7 bases). The V and J ends lost 0 bases and 4 bases respectively, with 21 bases between them. This CDR3 has 18 residues. Germline CDR1 and CDR2: LGHNA and YNFKEQ. The CDR3 loop reads CASSQDGEWGGHGETQYF. As DNA, the CDR3 is TGTGCCAGCAGCCAAGATGGAGAGTGGGGGGGCCACGGAGAGACCCAGTACTTC.

Points on this clone: A junction boundary mismatches the germline segment, possibly from a read error. The chain uses TRBV6-5 and TRBJ1-4; D is uncertain. CDR3 length: 15 residues. The germline CDR1 and CDR2 sequences are MNHEY and SVGAGI. Here the CDR3 reads CASSFSHSRGEKLFF. CDR3 in DNA: TGTGCCAGTAGTTTTTCACACTCCCGAGGAGAAAAACTGTTTTTT.

This chain links TRBV6-2 or TRBV6-3 with TRBJ2-2; 7 nucleotides match TRBD2. J lost 0 bases, V lost 2 bases, and 3 bases had no gene match. Germline CDR1 reads MNHEY; CDR2 reads SVGEGT. CDR3 size: 16 residues. The DNA of the CDR3 is TGTGCCAGCAGTTACGATGGGAGGGCGAACACCGGGGAGCTGTTTTTT. It encodes CASSYDGRANTGELFF.

This CDR3 reads CASSVLGGGADTQYF. DNA for the CDR3: TGTGCCAGCAGCGTATTAGGCGGGGGTGCAGATACGCAGTATTTT. The V gene is TRBV9, the J gene TRBJ2-3; 7 positions match TRBD2. Germline-derived CDR1 and CDR2 are SGDLS and YYNGEE. This CDR3 comprises 15 residues. J lost 4 bases, V lost 1 base, and 6 bases had no gene match.

The chain is built from TRBV18 and TRBJ1-1; tentative D call: TRBD1 (5 bases). V was shortened by 3 bases and J by 5 bases, with 13 bases between the two germline ends. CDR1 is KGHSH and CDR2 is LQKENI in the germline V gene. CDR3 size: 14 residues. CDR3 DNA: TGTGCCAGCTCACCTAGTGGGGGGATTACTGAAGCTTTCTTT. It translates to CASSPSGGITEAFF.

This chain uses TRBV4-3 with TRBJ1-3; D is unresolved. Trimming left V 4 bases short and J 0 bases short, with 16 bases between. The CDR3 is 17 amino acids. The V gene's germline CDR1 is LGHNA and CDR2 YSLEER. DNA of the CDR3: TGCGCCAGCAGCCCCGAAACTGGCCGGTTCTCTGGAAACACCATATATTTT. Protein product: CASSPETGRFSGNTIYF.

The chain links TRBV5-1 to TRBJ1-2; D is possibly TRBD1 (5 bases). V gave up 1 base and J gave up 4 bases, with 11 bases separating them. This CDR3 is built from 14 residues. Per germline, CDR1 SGHRS and CDR2 YFSETQ. The CDR3 bases are TGCGCCAGCAGCTTGCAGGGATCGGGCTATGGCTACACCTTC. Translating it yields CASSLQGSGYGYTF.

V and J are TRBV5-1 and TRBJ2-1, with TRBD2 matching 11 bases. J was trimmed by 3 bases and V by 4 bases; bases with no gene match: 3. This CDR3 comprises 15 residues. Germline V gene lookup returns CDR1 SGHRS and CDR2 YFSETQ. In DNA form, the CDR3 reads TGCGCCAGCAGCGGTAGCGGGGGGGGCTACAATGAGCAGTTCTTC. It codes for CASSGSGGGYNEQFF.

The rearrangement joins TRBV27 to TRBJ1-2, with TRBD1 identical over 7 bases. The length of the CDR3 is 15 residues. The J segment lost 3 bases and the V segment lost 8 bases, leaving 12 bases of the junction unmatched. Per the germline V gene, CDR1 is MNHEY and CDR2 is SMNVEV (reference sequence). CDR3: CASGLPPGQHYGYTF. DNA of the CDR3: TGTGCCAGCGGACTTCCCCCGGGACAGCACTATGGCTACACCTTC.

Here the CDR3 DNA reads TGTGCCTGGAGTCTCCGGGACAGGGCATGGGGTGAGCAGTTCTTC. Its translation: CAWSLRDRAWGEQFF. The genes are TRBV30 and TRBJ2-1; TRBD1 matches at 9 bases. With V trimmed by 2 bases and J by 9 bases, 11 bases remained unmatched. There are 15 residues in the CDR3. Per the germline V gene, CDR1 is GTSNPN and CDR2 is SVGIG (reference sequence).

The V call is TRBV27, the J call TRBJ1-1, with a weak D call TRBD1 (5 bases). The CDR3 is made up of 14 amino acids. V lost 3 bases and J 1 base, leaving 9 bases between the germline ends. Germline V lookup: CDR1 MNHEY, CDR2 SMNVEV (reference sequence). CDR3 bases: TGTGCCAGCAGTTTCATGGGGGAGAACACTGAAGCTTTCTTT. Translating gives CASSFMGENTEAFF.

This clone was detected a few times. The chain carries TRBV7-3 and TRBJ1-1; no definite D call. Germline loops: CDR1 SGHTA, CDR2 FQGTGA. V gave up 1 base and J gave up 3 bases, with 6 bases separating them. The CDR3 has 13 residues. Here the CDR3 reads CASSLRQDTEAFF. DNA of the CDR3: TGTGCCAGCAGCTTAAGGCAGGACACTGAAGCTTTCTTT.

The chain recombines TRBV19 with TRBJ2-1, with 11 nucleotides matching TRBD2. The CDR3 consists of 16 residues. CDR1 is LNHDA, CDR2 SQIVND, per germline (reference sequence). Trimming cost V 3 bases and J 9 bases; bases outside gene matches: 10. The CDR3, as DNA: TGTGCCAGTAGTATTGGGGCTAGCGGGGGGCTAGGTGAGCAGTTCTTC. Translating gives CASSIGASGGLGEQFF.

As for this clone: Other DNA sequences in this sample translate to the same CDR3. The rearrangement links TRBV7-2 to TRBJ1-5; weak D call: TRBD1 (5 bases). CDR3 length equals 14 residues. Per germline, CDR1 SGHTA and CDR2 FQGNSA. Trimming stripped 2 bases from V and 4 bases from J, with 9 bases between. This CDR3 is CASSLRGGNQPQHF. The CDR3, as DNA: TGTGCCAGCAGCTTAAGGGGAGGGAATCAGCCCCAGCATTTT.

The rearrangement links TRBV2 to TRBJ1-3; 7 bases map to TRBD1. V lost 4 bases and J lost 4; bases outside the gene matches: 4. Germline values: CDR1 SNHLY, CDR2 FYNNEI. CDR3 length: 14 residues. For the CDR3, the DNA is TGTGCCAGCAGTGTTTTACAGGGGGGAAACACCATATATTTT. It yields the protein CASSVLQGGNTIYF.

The chain carries TRBV28 and TRBJ1-2, with 10 bases aligning to TRBD1. After removal of 7 bases from V and 8 bases from J, the junction contained 10 bases not matched to a gene. Germline V gene data show CDR1 as MDHEN and CDR2 as SYDVKM. The CDR3 extends over 14 amino acids. CDR3 in amino acids: CASTPGTGVGGYTF. CDR3 bases: TGTGCCAGCACACCCGGGACAGGGGTTGGCGGCTACACCTTC.

This clone was seen once. At one end the junction does not follow the germline gene, possibly because of a read error. The rearrangement uses TRBV7-4 and TRBJ1-5; D is ambiguous. The CDR3 totals 17 residues. CDR1 is SGHVT, CDR2 SQSDAQ, per germline. The CDR3 spells CASSLALNLLSSQPQHF. Here the CDR3 DNA reads TGTGCCAGCAGCTTAGCGCTGAACCTTTTAAGCAGTCAGCCCCAGCATTTT.

This clone showed up just once. CDR3 coding DNA: TGTGCCAGCAGTTACCGGGACAGGGGGTTTGGTGAGCAGTTCTTC. Protein product: CASSYRDRGFGEQFF. This chain links TRBV6-5 with TRBJ2-1; 11 positions match TRBD1. The V gene's germline CDR1 is MNHEY and CDR2 SVGAGI. The CDR3 spans 15 residues. Trimming cost V 2 bases and J 9 bases; bases outside gene matches: 6.

V gene TRBV29-1 combines with J gene TRBJ1-1; 9 nucleotides match TRBD1. In germline, CDR1 is SQVTM, CDR2 ANQGSEA. V dropped 4 bases and J dropped 9; count of bases not matched to a gene: 6. The CDR3 covers 12 residues. Written as DNA, the CDR3 is TGCAGCGTTGTGGGACAGGGACCTAAAGCTTTCTTT. Translation: CSVVGQGPKAFF.

CDR3 region: CASSGTIETQYF. The CDR3 DNA sequence: TGTGCCAGCAGCGGGACAATAGAGACCCAGTACTTC. This chain connects TRBV5-5 to TRBJ2-5, with D possibly TRBD1 on 6 matching bases. Trimming took off 4 bases at V and 4 bases at J, with 8 bases between the two ends. From germline, CDR1 is SGHKS and CDR2 YYEKEE (reference sequence). The CDR3 loop spans 12 amino acids.

The V call is TRBV27, the J call TRBJ2-2; D uncertain. This CDR3 has 13 amino acids. V was trimmed by 2 bases and J by 6 bases, leaving 7 bases between them. Germline loops: CDR1 MNHEY, CDR2 SMNVEV (reference sequence). CDR3 nucleotide sequence: TGTGCCAGCAGTTTAAATCTCCCCGGGGAGCTGTTTTTT. This encodes CASSLNLPGELFF.

The rearrangement uses TRBV28 and TRBJ1-2, with D possibly TRBD1 on 5 matching bases. The germline V and J ends were trimmed by 7 bases and 3 bases, with 15 bases remaining between them. CDR1 is MDHEN, CDR2 SYDVKM, per germline. This CDR3 contains 14 residues. In nucleotides, the CDR3 is TGTGCCAGCAAGGCCAGGGAGAGGTACTATGGCTACACCTTC. Encoded protein: CASKARERYYGYTF.

This chain connects TRBV24-1 to TRBJ1-1; maybe TRBD1 (6 bases). Germline values: CDR1 KGHDR, CDR2 SFDVKD. With 7 bases removed from V and 6 bases from J, the gap between germline ends came to 14 bases. This CDR3 contains 13 residues. CDR3 amino acids: CATRSRGAAEAFF. CDR3 sequence (DNA): TGTGCCACCAGGAGCCGGGGGGCGGCTGAAGCTTTCTTT.

V is TRBV28 and J is TRBJ1-3, with D perhaps matching TRBD1 (5 bases). Trimming took 2 bases from V and 0 from J, leaving 8 bases between them. Germline CDR1 reads MDHEN; CDR2 reads SYDVKM. The CDR3 sequence is 15 residues long. The DNA of the CDR3 is TGTGCCAGCAGTTTACCAGGGACCTCTGGAAACACCATATATTTT. Protein: CASSLPGTSGNTIYF. Based on the CDR3 plus reference TRBV28 and TRBJ1-3, the full variable domain is DVKVTQSSRYLVKRTGEKVFLECVQDMDHENMFWYRQDPGLGLRLIYFSYDVKMKEKGDIPEGYSVSREKKERFSLILESASTNQTSMYLCASSLPGTSGNTIYFGEGSWLTVV.